This T cell receptor beta chain originates from a study of shared clonotypes between healthy human individuals (dated by TCRdb to about 2020). With regard to the full study: A few men and two women, aged 18 to 49 years, made up the cohort. Per donor, three plates each were used for CD4 naive and CD4 memory, two for CD8 naive, and one for CD8 memory. To estimate repertoire size and how much clonotype sharing occurs between individuals, the study deeply sequenced the blood TCR repertoires of about five healthy adults. Libraries were prepared and TCR repertoires were sequenced by different laboratories using diverse techniques, in order to increase sequencing depth and limit assay-specific biases. Each donor's leukapheresis produced roughly between roughly 0.9 and 9 billion PBMCs.

Healthy HIV-negative adults with no recently reported acute infections or vaccinations were included as donors. Every donor was a Caucasian adult living in Nashville, Tennessee, USA. CD4+ T cells were enriched through magnetic negative selection, after which naive cells were positively selected on CD45RA and the remaining negative fraction served as the memory subset. After blood collection by leukapheresis, PBMCs were isolated using Ficoll-Histopaque density gradient centrifugation and then cryopreserved in the vapor phase of liquid nitrogen. Purity and quantity of every magnetically sorted T cell population were checked by analytical flow cytometry. Genomic DNA was isolated from every sorted fraction and measured by UV absorbance on a Nanodrop 2000c. TCR CDR3 regions were amplified from genomic DNA by multiplex PCR using the deep immunoSEQ assay. Extracted genomic DNA from each cell subset was distributed evenly across all wells of several immunoSEQ 96-well plates, and each plate was treated as a replicate. For sorted subsets, 200 ng of genomic DNA, equivalent to 30,000 or so T cell genomes, went into each replicate PCR. Purified libraries were quantified with a Qubit 3.0 fluorometer, sized on a Bioanalyzer 2100, and re-quantified with the KAPA Library Quantification kit. Every immunoSEQ 96-well plate was sequenced on a separate single-read 150-cycle Illumina NextSeq 550 flow cell. Per the source publication's procedure: Because only junctional sequences without quality scores were contained in the immunoSEQ output, filtering matching that applied to full-length reads could not be performed. Sequences were annotated with PyIR, a Python wrapper for IgBLAST v1.9, and V/J genes and CDR3 were assigned using IMGT germline references. Reads were removed for weak V/J assignments (E-value above 1e-6), missing CDR3, stop codons, out-of-frame junctions, or ambiguous translated residues. V3J clonotypes were defined as sequences sharing the same inferred V gene, J gene, and CDR3 amino acid sequence. Percentage overlap between repertoires was calculated by dividing the number of shared unique clonotypes by the size of the smaller repertoire. RTK rarefaction, the Chao1 estimator, and Recon v2.1 estimates of unobserved clonotypes were used to assess repertoire richness. Generation probabilities were computed with OLGA for all TCRbeta clonotypes obtained by the gDNA method from several donors. The table comes from immuneACCESS by way of TCRdb, which keeps in-frame sequences with V and J called. Part of the clones is missing from these tables; in studies checked, under half for an unresolved V gene and the rest for unknown reasons. D and trimming were read from the DNA, whereas the V and J calls and clone size are those reported in that table. The table for this sample lists some 240,000 clones; 60% to 80% of them were counted only once. 11% of the sample comes from the top ten.

Remarks on this clone: What this receptor recognizes is not known. Per-base quality was not reported, and no clone a single base away is much larger than it. The sample holds other DNA sequences that translate to the same CDR3.

Broader findings and caveats from the paper: Compared with non-shared clonotypes, clonotypes shared by all four sorted-subset donors had higher generation probabilities. Because the study included only a small number of donors, the genetic and exposure-history diversity represented was limited. Based on pairwise subsampling, the degree of clonotype sharing among donors was expected to be affected by sequencing depth. Larger estimated clonotype richness was generally found for naive subsets than for memory subsets. Even with the large sequencing depth, rarefaction of the sorted-subset datasets indicated that sequencing was incomplete. Around 5% of naive CD4, 3.5% of naive CD8, 2.3% of memory CD4, and less than 0.45% of memory CD8 clonotypes were shared across a few donors. Only blood was sampled, and tissue TCR repertoires likely differ from those in blood.

The V end loses 0 bases and the J end loses 0 bases, and a stretch of 10 bases separates them. The CDR3 covers 16 residues, taking in both the cysteine and the phenylalanine. CDR3 DNA is the only sequence kept; it has 48 bases, read in frame from the first base. CDR1 and CDR2, looked up from the germline V gene, are SGDLS and YYNGEE. The chain couples TRBV9 to TRBJ2-1; a tentative D match to TRBD2 spans 5 bases. The origin of this receptor is a man younger than 40 in good health. Sequencing was done on a sample of memory CD4+ T cells sorted from blood. Per the publication, the cell subset or site label means: CD45RA-negative fraction. The DNA is TGTGCCAGCAGCGTAGGCGGAGGTACCTCCTACAATGAGCAGTTCTTC. Translated, it gives CASSVGGGTSYNEQFF.